This T cell receptor (beta chain) was retrieved from a study of cytomegalovirus exposure and HLA in healthy donors. Whole-study findings and limits: Association of a missense DCLRE1C variant with TCR beta V- and J-gene trimming was reported in a later analysis. Later analysis found that TCR beta chains associated with HLA were more clonally expanded than other, equally common chains.

The study ran its PCR with 60 Vbeta and 13 Jbeta primers. Per the original methods: Later work found 65 million to 85 million unique TCR beta chains, with roughly 11 million shared. Repertoires were generated with immunoSEQ multiplex PCR, while TCRdb's copy carries only in-frame clones and drops some. Clone size and the V and J calls come from that table; the DNA yielded D and trimming. This table has roughly 130,000 clones, roughly two thirds appearing once. Comments on this clone: What it binds is not known.

The germline gives CDR1 WSHSY, CDR2 SAAADI. The CDR3 length is 14 residues. The V gene end was trimmed by 5 bases and the J gene end by 6 bases; junction bases not matched to a gene: 6. The source is a man in his thirties or forties in good health and CMV-seropositive. The rearrangement uses TRBV10-2 and TRBJ2-7; TRBD2 matches at 11 bases. The sequenced material came from PBMCs. CDR3: CASSHLAGGSEQYF. CDR3 DNA sequence: TGCGCCAGCAGTCACCTAGCGGGAGGCTCCGAGCAGTACTTC.